This T cell receptor beta chain was recorded in a study of CD8 T cells in Susac syndrome. On this clonotype itself: The antigen is not known.

Sequencing of TCR beta drew on CD8+ and CD4+ T cells from blood. Negative isolation was used for CD8+ and CD4+ T cells and FACS enrichment for TEMRA cells. The V end was cut by 2 bases, the J end by 7 bases, with 11 bases between. Germline V CDR1 and CDR2: SNHLY, FYNNEI. This CDR3 comprises 13 residues. RNA totalling 0.5 to 1 ug underwent reverse transcription with random hexamers. In TCRdb, the immunoSEQ multiplex PCR reads were re-called with MiXCR into one record per CDR3 protein. The repertoire holds about 180,000 distinct CDR3 sequences, with 94% as singletons. Study-level points and caveats: TCR sequencing and HLA analysis covered a relatively small number of individuals.

The source is a human donor with Susac syndrome. Sequencing input: CD4+ T cells from PBMCs. The rearrangement joins TRBV2 to TRBJ1-2; no definite D call. As DNA, the CDR3 is TGTGCCAGCAGTGAAAGAGGGAGAGGTGGCTACACCTTC. Protein sequence: CASSERGRGGYTF.